This record looks at one T cell receptor (beta chain) sequence and its context. What it binds is unknown. The data belong to a study of T cell responses to AZD1222 COVID-19 vaccine. Findings and caveats of the study: A rise in Spike-specific TCR breadth and depth followed two AZD1222 doses. Nearly half of the spike-specific TCRs reportedly recognize variant regions that carry no mutations. Mostly white British, mostly female donors; authors suggested clonal diversity may be underestimated.

Germline V gives CDR1 SGHTS, CDR2 YDEGEE. Trimming stripped 0 bases from V and 0 bases from J, with 12 bases between. The CDR3 runs 16 residues. The repertoire was sequenced with immunoSEQ multiplex PCR; TCRdb's copy has only in-frame clones and lacks some. The profile shows roughly 120,000 clones, more than 70% of them singletons. Sequenced here: peripheral blood, sampled on day 0 of AZD1222 vaccination. This receptor was taken from an adult in good health. This chain links TRBV5-8 with TRBJ2-5; D may be TRBD1 (5 bases). CDR3: CASSLAWGLHQETQYF. CDR3 sequence (DNA): TGTGCCAGCAGCTTGGCCTGGGGCCTTCACCAAGAGACCCAGTACTTC.